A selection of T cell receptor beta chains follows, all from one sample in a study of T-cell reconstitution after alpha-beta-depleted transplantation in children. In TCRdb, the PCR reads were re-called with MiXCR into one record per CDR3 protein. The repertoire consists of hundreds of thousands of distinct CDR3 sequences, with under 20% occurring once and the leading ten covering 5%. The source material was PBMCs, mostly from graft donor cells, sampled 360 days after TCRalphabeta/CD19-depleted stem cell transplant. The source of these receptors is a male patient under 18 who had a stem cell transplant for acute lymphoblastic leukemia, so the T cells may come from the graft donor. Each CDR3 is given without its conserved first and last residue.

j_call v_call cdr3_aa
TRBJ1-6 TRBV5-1 ASSYFTTSNSPLH
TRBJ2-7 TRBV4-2 ASSQGVGVGYEQY
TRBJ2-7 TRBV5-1 ASSLLAGAIHEQY
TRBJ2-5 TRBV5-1 ASSQPWDSQETQY
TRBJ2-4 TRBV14 ASSQGPPLYIQY
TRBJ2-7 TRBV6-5 ASSYLGIAYEQY
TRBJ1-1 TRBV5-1 ASSLAFRKMNTEAF
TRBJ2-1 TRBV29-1 SVEDQREGVDEQF
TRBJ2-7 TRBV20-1 SAPRARYEQY
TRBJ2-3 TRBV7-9 ASSAGWDTQY
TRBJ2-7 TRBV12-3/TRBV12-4 ASSLGVPSYEQY
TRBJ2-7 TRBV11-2 ASSRGETYEQY
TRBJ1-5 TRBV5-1 ASSRGEGDHNQPQH
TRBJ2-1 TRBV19 ASSIGGGIAYNEQF
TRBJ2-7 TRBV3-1 ASSQGAGDRY
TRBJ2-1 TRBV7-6 ASSLRRGNNEQF
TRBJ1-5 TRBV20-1 SACQEGNQPQH
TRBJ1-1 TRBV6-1 ASIGRAGTVNTEAF
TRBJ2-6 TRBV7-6 ASSRRYSGANVLT
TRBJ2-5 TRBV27 ASSSSLKETQY
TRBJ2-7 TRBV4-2 ASSQDVAQSSYEQY
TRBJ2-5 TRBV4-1 ASSQDEVKWGTQY
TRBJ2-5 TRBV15 ATSSKTRGETQY
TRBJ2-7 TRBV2 ASARRSSTYEQY
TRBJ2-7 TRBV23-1 ASSRVGRH
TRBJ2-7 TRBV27 ASSSLRDRQAYEQY
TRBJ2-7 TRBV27 ASELPGLWKGRGSYEQY
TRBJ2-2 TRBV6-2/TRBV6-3 ASSYVRYTGELF
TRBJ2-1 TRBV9 ASSVVPEGDEQF